The T cell receptor (beta chain) under discussion was sequenced for a study of identical twins. Germline V gene data show CDR1 as MNHNS and CDR2 as SASEGT. This CDR3 region has 13 residues. This clonotype was found many times. At one end, the junction sequence differs from germline, possibly due to a read error. MiXCR, run by TCRdb on the 5' RACE reads, gives a single entry per CDR3 protein. The sample records 1.5 million to 2 million distinct CDR3 sequences, around a third being singletons. Material: cord blood. The sequence came from a newborn girl in good health. The V and J genes are TRBV6-1 and TRBJ1-2; D gene unclear. In nucleotides, the CDR3 is TGCGCCAGCAGCCCTACTTCTAACTATGGCTACACCTTC. Protein product: CASSPTSNYGYTF.